This TCR beta chain was identified in a study of blood T cell repertoires in COVID-19. Study-wide background: Samples representing acute and convalescent COVID-19 were sourced from the United States, Italy and Spain. PBMCs, B-cell-depleted T cells, or T cells were the source of the cDNA or gDNA that made up the material.

Germline V gene sequence: CDR1 SGHAT, CDR2 FQNNGV. The V end lost 0 bases, the J end lost 6 bases, and 11 bases lay between the germline ends. There are 14 residues in the CDR3. As handled by the study authors: Reference gene primer amplification yielded estimated nucleated cell counts. Sequencing was performed with immunoSEQ multiplex PCR; in TCRdb, only in-frame clones are kept and a portion is missing. From that table come the V and J calls and clone size; the DNA was used to work out D and trimming. Here the sample spans about 190,000 clones, 88% being singletons. Sequenced input: peripheral blood. This clonotype was sampled from a woman in her thirties or forties who had recovered from COVID-19. This sequence joins TRBV11-2 and TRBJ1-1; no clear D gene. The CDR3 DNA is TGTGCCAGCAGCTTAGACCCTAAGAGGGCTGAAGCTTTCTTT. This gives the protein CASSLDPKRAEAFF.